Following are 16 T cell receptor beta chains from one sample sequenced in a study of tumor-infiltrating lymphocytes in primary liver carcinoma. Co-extracted RNA and DNA came from about 19-30 mg of unsorted bulk tissue. Production of TCR beta cDNA used around 500 ng total RNA together with a constant-region primer. Slightly modified ARM-PCR with three nested multiplex PCR rounds yielded TCR beta libraries. TRBV1-TRBV30 forward primers and a C-beta reverse primer were used in the first two PCR rounds, which each ran for around 11 cycles. A single record per CDR3 protein comes from TCRdb applying MiXCR to the multiplex PCR reads. The sample records 99,000 or so distinct CDR3 sequences, roughly 80% being singletons. Sequences were obtained from liver tumor tissue from sampling region 3. The subset was: tumor region T3, left-lateral pole. Receptors were obtained from a man aged 40-55 years with primary liver carcinoma and hepatitis B virus infection.

This clonotype was observed a handful of times. The gene calls are TRBV24-1 and TRBJ2-1; D is possibly TRBD2 (6 bases). The CDR3 loop spans 16 amino acids. CDR1 is KGHDR, CDR2 SFDVKD, per germline. Trimming left V 3 bases short and J 7 bases short, with 18 bases between. CDR3: CATSDPGRGLTNEQFF. CDR3 DNA sequence: TGTGCCACCAGTGATCCCGGGAGAGGGCTAACGAATGAGCAGTTCTTC.

About this clonotype itself: A read error is possible here, since a much larger clone lies one base away. CDR3 sequence (DNA): TGCGTCAGCAGCTTGGTTCCTAGCGGGACCGGGGAGCTGTTTTTT. This sequence encodes CVSSLVPSGTGELFF. This sequence joins TRBV5-1 and TRBJ2-2; 8 bases map to TRBD2. CDR1 is SGHRS, CDR2 YFSETQ, per germline. CDR3 size: 15 residues.

Details on this clonotype: At one end the junction does not follow the germline gene, possibly because of a read error. The chain combines TRBV29-1 with TRBJ2-2, with 10 bases fitting TRBD2. The CDR3 is made up of 15 amino acids. In germline, CDR1 is SQVTM, CDR2 ANQGSEA. The CDR3 here is CSVGTSEANTGELFF. Here the CDR3 DNA reads TGCAGTGTTGGGACTAGCGAAGCGAACACCGGGGAGCTGTTTTTT.

This clonotype was observed once. The conserved phenylalanine or tryptophan normally closing the CDR3 is absent here, so this likely arose from a read error. The rearrangement joins TRBV4-3 to TRBJ2-1; no firm D call. The CDR3 spans 16 residues. Trimming left V 2 bases short and J 7 bases short, with 18 bases between. The V gene's germline CDR1 is LGHNA and CDR2 YSLEER. The CDR3 here is CASSQFPSPAENEQFI. Here the CDR3 DNA reads TGCGCCAGCAGCCAATTTCCCTCCCCGGCGGAGAATGAGCAGTTCATC.

Regarding this clonotype: The missing conserved phenylalanine or tryptophan at the end of this CDR3 makes a read error likely. The V and J genes are TRBV29-1 and TRBJ1-4; D not resolved. The CDR3 runs 14 residues. Germline V lookup: CDR1 SQVTM, CDR2 ANQGSEA. Trimming took off 7 bases at V and 0 bases at J, with 12 bases between the two ends. CDR3 protein: CSGGNPSTNEKLFS. In DNA form, the CDR3 reads TGCAGCGGGGGTAATCCTTCAACTAATGAAAAACTGTTTTCT.

This clonotype was counted once. A junction end diverges from the germline sequence, so it may reflect a read error. The chain is built from TRBV4-1 and TRBJ2-1; D not certain. CDR1 is MGHRA, CDR2 YSYEKL, per germline. There are 16 residues in the CDR3. The CDR3 nucleotides are TGCGCCAGCAGCCAAGAAGGAGCCGGAAGGTGGAATGAGCAGCTCTTC. This translates into CASSQEGAGRWNEQLF.

This clonotype was observed a handful of times. This chain joins TRBV6-6 and TRBJ2-3; 7 nucleotides align to TRBD2. This CDR3 is built from 14 residues. The germline CDR1 and CDR2 sequences are MNHNY and SVGAGI (reference sequence). V shed 9 bases, J shed 5 bases, and the junction held 11 bases outside the gene matches. The CDR3 DNA reads TGTGCCAGTAGTCAGACTAGCCAGGGAGATACGCAGTATTTT. Translating it yields CASSQTSQGDTQYF.

This clonotype was detected once. The chain has TRBV5-8 and TRBJ2-2; 8 bases agree with TRBD1. Germline lookup yields CDR1 SGHTS and CDR2 YDEGEE. There are 15 residues in the CDR3. Losses at the gene ends were 5 bases for V and 5 bases for J; bases not matched to a gene: 8. The CDR3 DNA is TGTGCCAGCAGAGAGGGCAGGGGGCAAACCGGGGAGCTGTTTTTT. It specifies CASREGRGQTGELFF.

For this clonotype: A junction end diverges from the germline sequence, so it may reflect a read error. The chain couples TRBV29-1 to TRBJ1-1; D is uncertain. The germline V gene encodes CDR1 SQVTM and CDR2 ANQGSEA. This CDR3 comprises 15 residues. The chain's CDR3 is CSVGAWWGMNSEAFF. In nucleotides, the CDR3 is TGCAGCGTCGGCGCATGGTGGGGTATGAACTCTGAAGCTTTCTTC.

This sequence joins TRBV4-2 and TRBJ1-2, with D unresolved. The CDR3 covers 14 residues. Germline V gene sequence: CDR1 LGHNA, CDR2 YNFKEQ. The CDR3 region is CTGSALDGSYGYTF. The CDR3 DNA is TGTACCGGCAGCGCCCTTGATGGGAGCTATGGCTACACCTTC.

In regard to this clonotype: At one of its ends the junction is not consistent with the germline gene, which may arise from a read error. This rearrangement joins TRBV5-4 to TRBJ2-1; D might be TRBD2 (6 bases). This CDR3 contains 14 residues. Germline CDR1 and CDR2: SGHNT and YYREEE (reference sequence). This chain's CDR3 is CTSSLAGLYSEQFF. CDR3 sequence (DNA): TGTACCAGCAGCTTGGCGGGATTATACAGTGAGCAGTTCTTC.

With respect to this clonotype: The junction shows a germline mismatch at one end, possibly a read error. V is TRBV4-2 and J is TRBJ2-7; 11 nucleotides match TRBD2. The CDR3 length is 15 residues. Germline V lookup: CDR1 LGHNA, CDR2 YNFKEQ. DNA of the CDR3: TGTACCAGCAGCCAAGATAGCGGGAGGGACAACGAGCGGTACTTC. Amino acid sequence: CTSSQDSGRDNERYF.

In regard to this clonotype: The CDR3 end shows no conserved phenylalanine or tryptophan, and so a read error is likely. The DNA is left out, because the CDR3 cannot be placed on it with certainty; the CDR3 is given as TCRdb lists it. The V gene is TRBV5-5, the J gene TRBJ1-1; TRBD1, as called in the table, went unchecked against the DNA. Germline lookup yields CDR1 SGHKS and CDR2 YYEKEE (reference sequence). Ends included, the CDR3 has 16 residues. CDR3 sequence reads: CASSFQQGTLATETFI.

Of note for this clonotype: Possible read error: a much larger clone is one base away. The chain combines TRBV30 with TRBJ1-1, with 7 bases matching TRBD1. Germline loops: CDR1 GTSNPN, CDR2 SVGIG (reference sequence). There are 12 residues in the CDR3. Here the CDR3 reads CARQGSNIEAFF. DNA of the CDR3: TGTGCCAGACAGGGTTCGAACATTGAAGCTTTCTTT.

In regard to this clonotype: This is likely a read error, given that the CDR3 carries no conserved phenylalanine or tryptophan at its end. This chain connects TRBV6-1 to TRBJ1-1, with D uncertain. The germline V gene encodes CDR1 MNHNS and CDR2 SASEGT. CDR3 length: 12 amino acids. CDR3 protein: CASSEVRSQAFL. The CDR3 coding sequence is TGTGCAAGCAGTGAAGTGCGAAGTCAAGCTTTCCTT.

On this clonotype: At one boundary the junction diverges from the germline segment, which might be a read error. The J gene is TRBJ2-3, the V gene TRBV5-1, with TRBD2 as a possible D gene (6 bases). This CDR3 is 16 amino acids long. Germline CDR1 reads SGHRS; CDR2 reads YFSETQ. CDR3 loop: CASSLNGRTSTVTQYF. CDR3 nucleotides: TGCGCCAGTAGCTTGAACGGCCGCACTAGCACAGTTACGCAGTATTTT.